The clone carrying this TCR beta chain was picked up many times. This sample was included in a study of blood T cells in healthy people across ages. V lost 5 bases and J 4 bases, leaving 8 bases between the germline ends. This CDR3 is built from 12 residues. CDR1 is SGHTA, CDR2 FQGNSA, per germline. It was with a sample-barcoded 5' primer and a J-beta primer mix that a second PCR of about 6 to 12 cycles was run. TCRdb fed the 5' RACE reads into MiXCR, producing one record per CDR3 protein. The data hold around 850,000 distinct CDR3 sequences, with 35% to 40% observed a single time. This chain uses TRBV7-2 with TRBJ2-5, with D uncertain. Sequencing was done on a sample of blood. This TCR was recovered from a man younger than 35 in good health. The CDR3: CASSLSRETQYF. For the CDR3, the DNA is TGTGCCAGCAGCCTTTCGAGAGAGACCCAGTACTTC.